The sequence of this TCR beta chain was determined in a study of blood T cell repertoires in COVID-19. Study context: Specimens from acute and convalescent COVID-19 originated in the United States, Italy and Spain. The analysed material was cDNA or gDNA that came from T cells, B-cell-depleted T cells, or PBMCs.

This clone was seen once. In the original workflow: Scientists estimated how many nucleated cells there were by amplifying reference gene primers. Repertoires were generated with immunoSEQ multiplex PCR, while TCRdb's copy carries only in-frame clones and drops some. V, J and clone size reflect that table, while D and trimming were determined from the DNA. The sample yields about 380,000 clones, around 90% seen once. The CDR3 covers 13 residues. CDR1 is ENHRY and CDR2 is SYGVKD in the germline V gene. V was trimmed by 2 bases and J by 2 bases, leaving 6 bases between them. J is TRBJ1-2 and V is TRBV10-3; tentatively, D is TRBD1 (5 bases). Material: peripheral blood. The source is a man aged 18-30 years with active or convalescent COVID-19. CDR3 in DNA: TGTGCCATCAGTGAGGCAGGGAACTATGGCTACACCTTC. Protein product: CAISEAGNYGYTF.